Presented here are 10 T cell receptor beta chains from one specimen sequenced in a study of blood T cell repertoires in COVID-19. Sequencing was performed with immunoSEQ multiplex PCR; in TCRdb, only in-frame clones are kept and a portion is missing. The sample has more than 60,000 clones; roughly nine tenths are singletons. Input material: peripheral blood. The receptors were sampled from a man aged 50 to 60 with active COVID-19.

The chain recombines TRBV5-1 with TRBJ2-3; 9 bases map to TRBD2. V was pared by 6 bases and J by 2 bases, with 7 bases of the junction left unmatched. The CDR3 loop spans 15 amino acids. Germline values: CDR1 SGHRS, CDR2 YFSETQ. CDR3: CASTLRTSDTDTQYF. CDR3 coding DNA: TGCGCCAGCACGTTAAGGACTAGCGACACAGATACGCAGTATTTT.

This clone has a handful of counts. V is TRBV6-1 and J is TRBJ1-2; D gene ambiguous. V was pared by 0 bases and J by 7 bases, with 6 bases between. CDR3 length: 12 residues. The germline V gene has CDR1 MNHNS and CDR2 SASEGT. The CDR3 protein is CASSEALFGYTF. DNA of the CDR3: TGTGCCAGCAGTGAAGCCCTTTTTGGCTACACCTTC.

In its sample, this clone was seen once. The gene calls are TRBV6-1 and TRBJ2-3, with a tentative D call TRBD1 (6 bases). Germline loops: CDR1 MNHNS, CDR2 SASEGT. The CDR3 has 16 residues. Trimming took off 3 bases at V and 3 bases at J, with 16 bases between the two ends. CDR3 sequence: CASSDSGVPVTDTQYF. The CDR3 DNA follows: TGTGCCAGCAGTGATTCAGGGGTCCCGGTTACAGATACGCAGTATTTT.

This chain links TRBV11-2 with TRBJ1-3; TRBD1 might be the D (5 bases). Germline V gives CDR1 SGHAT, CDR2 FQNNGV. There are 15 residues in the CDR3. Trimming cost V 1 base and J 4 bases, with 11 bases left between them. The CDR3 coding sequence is TGTGCCAGCAGCTTAGGGTCGGCAGGGGGAAACACCATATATTTT. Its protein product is CASSLGSAGGNTIYF.

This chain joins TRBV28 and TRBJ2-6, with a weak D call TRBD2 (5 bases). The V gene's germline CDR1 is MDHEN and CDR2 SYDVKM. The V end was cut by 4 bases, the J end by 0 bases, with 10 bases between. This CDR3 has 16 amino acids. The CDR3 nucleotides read TGTGCCAGCAGTTCCGGGGTACCCTCTGGGGCCAACGTCCTGACTTTC. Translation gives CASSSGVPSGANVLTF.

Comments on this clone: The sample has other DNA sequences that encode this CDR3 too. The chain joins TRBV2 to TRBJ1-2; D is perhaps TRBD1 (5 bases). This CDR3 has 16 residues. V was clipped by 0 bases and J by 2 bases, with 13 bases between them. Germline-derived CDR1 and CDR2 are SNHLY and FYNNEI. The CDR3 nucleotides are TGTGCCAGCAGTGAAGCGCTTCGAGACAGAAACTATGGCTACACCTTC. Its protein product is CASSEALRDRNYGYTF. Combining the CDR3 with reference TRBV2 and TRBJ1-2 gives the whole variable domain EPEVTQTPSHQVTQMGQEVILRCVPISNHLYFYWYRQILGQKVEFLVSFYNNEISEKSEIFDDQFSVERPDGSNFTLKIRSTKLEDSAMYFCASSEALRDRNYGYTFGSGTRLTVV.

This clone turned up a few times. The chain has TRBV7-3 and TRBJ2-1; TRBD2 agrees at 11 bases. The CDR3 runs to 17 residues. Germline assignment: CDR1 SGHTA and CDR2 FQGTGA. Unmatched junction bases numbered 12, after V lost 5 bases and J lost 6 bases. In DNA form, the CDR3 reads TGTGCCAGCAGCGCCAGCTTGGGGACTAGCGGACTCAATGAGCAGTTCTTC. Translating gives CASSASLGTSGLNEQFF. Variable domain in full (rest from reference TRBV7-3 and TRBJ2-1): GAGVSQTPSNKVTEKGKYVELRCDPISGHTALYWYRQSLGQGPEFLIYFQGTGAADDSGLPNDRFFAVRPEGSVSTLKIQRTERGDSAVYLCASSASLGTSGLNEQFFGPGTRLTVL.

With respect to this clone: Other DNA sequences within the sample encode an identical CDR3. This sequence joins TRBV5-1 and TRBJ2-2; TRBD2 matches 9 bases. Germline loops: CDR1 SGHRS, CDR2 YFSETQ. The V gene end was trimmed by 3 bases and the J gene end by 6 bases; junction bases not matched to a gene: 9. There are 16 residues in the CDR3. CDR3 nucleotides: TGCGCCAGCAGCTCCGGCTCCTCTAGCGGGGCCGGGGAGCTGTTTTTT. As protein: CASSSGSSSGAGELFF. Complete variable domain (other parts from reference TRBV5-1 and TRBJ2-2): KAGVTQTPRYLIKTRGQQVTLSCSPISGHRSVSWYQQTPGQGLQFLFEYFSETQRNKGNFPGRFSGRQFSNSRSEMNVSTLELGDSALYLCASSSGSSSGAGELFFGEGSRLTVL.

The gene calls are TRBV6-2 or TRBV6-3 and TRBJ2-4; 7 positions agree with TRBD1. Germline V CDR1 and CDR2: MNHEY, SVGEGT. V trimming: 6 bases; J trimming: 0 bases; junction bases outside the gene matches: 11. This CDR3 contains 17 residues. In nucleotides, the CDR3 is TGTGCCAGCAGCCCGGTCCAAACAGGGGTAGCCAAAAACATTCAGTACTTC. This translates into CASSPVQTGVAKNIQYF.

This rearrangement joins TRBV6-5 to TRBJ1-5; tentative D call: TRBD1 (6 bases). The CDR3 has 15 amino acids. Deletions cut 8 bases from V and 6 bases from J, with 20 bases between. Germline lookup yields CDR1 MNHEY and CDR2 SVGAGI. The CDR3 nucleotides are TGTGCCAGCCTCCAAGGTCCAGGGGAGAGTCAGCCCCAGCATTTT. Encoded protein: CASLQGPGESQPQHF.